The 22 T cell receptor beta chains in this list originate from one sample, sequenced in a study of T-cell memory formation after mild COVID-19 (dated by TCRdb to the early 2020s). Receptors were amplified or captured by 5' RACE. TCRdb lists the instrument as Illumina NovaSeq 6000. TCRdb passed the public sequencing reads through fastp at Q25 and MiXCR, retaining productive beta sequences. Merged by CDR3 protein, the rows form single entries marked with the most common genes and DNA. The sample records about 270,000 distinct CDR3 sequences, about 17% of which are singletons. The ten largest account for roughly 20% of the sample. The specimen was PBMCs or a T cell subset sorted from them (not recorded which). The source is a man younger than 35 who had mild COVID-19 (a few samples of this study predate the infection). The sample titles of this study are shuffled in the database, so cell type and time point are left out; the donor was told from shared clones.

This chain connects TRBV6-5 to TRBJ1-5; 9 bases map to TRBD1. The length of the CDR3 is 16 residues. V lost 6 bases and J lost 5; bases outside the gene matches: 11. Germline V CDR1 and CDR2: MNHEY, SVGAGI. CDR3 in DNA: TGTGCCAGCAGCCGCGGCCAACAGGGGGCTTATCAGCCCCAGCATTTT. Amino acids: CASSRGQQGAYQPQHF.

This clonotype was detected a few times. The genes are TRBV6-6 and TRBJ2-1, with TRBD2 matching 8 bases. The ends lost 10 bases at V and 5 bases at J; junction bases unmatched: 16. Per the germline V gene, CDR1 is MNHNY and CDR2 is SVGAGI (reference sequence). The CDR3 sequence is 16 residues long. The chain's CDR3 is CAIAERGLAGHNEQFF. The CDR3 DNA follows: TGTGCCATCGCCGAACGGGGGCTAGCGGGCCACAATGAGCAGTTCTTC.

The J gene is TRBJ1-6, the V gene TRBV11-2, with D uncertain. Trimming pared 6 bases from V and 8 bases from J, leaving 11 bases between. The CDR3 is 13 residues long. Per the germline V gene, CDR1 is SGHAT and CDR2 is FQNNGV. The CDR3 DNA reads as TGTGCCAGCAGTACAGTTGGTGATTCACCCCTCCACTTT. This encodes CASSTVGDSPLHF. Full variable domain (remainder filled in from reference TRBV11-2 and TRBJ1-6): EAGVAQSPRYKIIEKRQSVAFWCNPISGHATLYWYQQILGQGPKLLIQFQNNGVVDDSQLPKDRFSAERLKGVDSTLKIQPAKLEDSAVYLCASSTVGDSPLHFGNGTRLTVT.

This clonotype has at least ten counts. The chain carries TRBV10-3 and TRBJ1-1, with a possible D match to TRBD1 (6 bases). V was trimmed by 0 bases and J by 0 bases, leaving 11 bases between them. The CDR3 spans 16 residues. Looked up from germline, CDR1 is ENHRY and CDR2 is SYGVKD. CDR3 DNA sequence: TGTGCCATCAGTGAGTCCAGGACAGCGATGAACACTGAAGCTTTCTTT. This sequence encodes CAISESRTAMNTEAFF.

This clonotype was counted a few times. This chain joins TRBV5-1 and TRBJ2-7; D is perhaps TRBD1 or TRBD2 (6 bases each). V was shortened by 3 bases and J by 7 bases, with 11 bases between the two germline ends. The CDR3 extends over 12 amino acids. Per the germline V gene, CDR1 is SGHRS and CDR2 is YFSETQ. The CDR3 loop reads CASSSTGREQYF. The CDR3 DNA reads as TGCGCCAGCAGCTCCACAGGGAGGGAGCAGTACTTC.

V usage is TRBV29-1 and J usage is TRBJ2-7; a weak D match, TRBD2 (5 bases). The V gene lost 4 bases and the J gene lost 3 bases, with 13 bases spanning the gap. The germline gives CDR1 SQVTM, CDR2 ANQGSEA. The CDR3 runs 13 residues. The DNA for the CDR3 is TGCAGCGTTGCTGCGGACTTAGACTACGAGCAGTACTTC. This sequence encodes CSVAADLDYEQYF.

The sample holds many counts of this clonotype. The chain uses TRBV4-3 and TRBJ2-3; 9 bases fit TRBD2. Germline values: CDR1 LGHNA, CDR2 YSLEER. The CDR3 contains 15 residues. Trimming cost V 0 bases and J 8 bases; bases outside gene matches: 6. CDR3 DNA: TGCGCCAGCAGCCAAGATTTGGGACTAGCTTTTACGCAGTATTTT. Translated: CASSQDLGLAFTQYF.

V gene TRBV2 combines with J gene TRBJ1-5; 8 positions agree with TRBD1. There are 14 residues in the CDR3. Germline V CDR1 and CDR2: SNHLY, FYNNEI. The V gene end was trimmed by 5 bases and the J gene end by 5 bases; junction bases not matched to a gene: 5. This CDR3 is CASSRTGRDQPQHF. In DNA, the CDR3 is TGTGCCAGCAGTCGGACAGGGAGGGATCAGCCCCAGCATTTT.

The V gene is TRBV13, the J gene TRBJ2-1; a weak D match, TRBD2 (6 bases). V was shortened by 1 base and J by 7 bases, with 8 bases between the two germline ends. The CDR3 is made up of 13 amino acids. Germline CDR1 is PRHDT and CDR2 is FYEKMQ (reference sequence). The CDR3 sequence: CASSLAGENEQFF. CDR3 DNA: TGTGCCAGCAGCTTAGCGGGGGAGAATGAGCAGTTCTTC.

This chain uses TRBV9 with TRBJ1-4; 7 nucleotides agree with TRBD1. Germline trimming cut 4 bases from V and 4 bases from J; bases unmatched to any gene: 10. Germline loops: CDR1 SGDLS, CDR2 YYNGEE. This CDR3 comprises 16 residues. As DNA, the CDR3 is TGTGCCAGCAGCATAGGAGACAGGGCTTATAATGAAAAACTGTTTTTT. Its protein product is CASSIGDRAYNEKLFF. Drawing the rest from reference TRBV9 and TRBJ1-4, the complete variable domain is DSGVTQTPKHLITATGQRVTLRCSPRSGDLSVYWYQQSLDQGLQFLIQYYNGEERAKGNILERFSAQQFPDLHSELNLSSLELGDSALYFCASSIGDRAYNEKLFFGSGTQLSVL.

This clonotype was counted many times. The chain uses TRBV7-2 and TRBJ2-3; tentatively, D is TRBD2 (6 bases). Germline lookup yields CDR1 SGHTA and CDR2 FQGNSA. The CDR3 length is 14 residues. V shed 3 bases and J shed 5 bases, with 12 bases lying between them. CDR3 sequence (DNA): TGTGCCAGCAGCTTTGATAGCGGTCTAGATACGCAGTATTTT. It specifies CASSFDSGLDTQYF. The full variable domain, with the rest looked up from reference TRBV7-2 and TRBJ2-3, is GAGVSQSPSNKVTEKGKDVELRCDPISGHTALYWYRQSLGQGLEFLIYFQGNSAPDKSGLPSDRFSAERTGGSVSTLTIQRTQQEDSAVYLCASSFDSGLDTQYFGPGTRLTVL.

This clonotype was seen a handful of times. The chain joins TRBV7-2 to TRBJ2-1; 10 bases fit TRBD2. With V trimmed by 2 bases and J by 3 bases, 7 bases remained unmatched. Germline values: CDR1 SGHTA, CDR2 FQGNSA. The CDR3 covers 17 residues. CDR3 nucleotides: TGTGCCAGCAGCTTATTCCTCGGGACTAGCGTCTACAATGAGCAGTTCTTC. Translation: CASSLFLGTSVYNEQFF.

In this sample, this clonotype turned up many times. The chain joins TRBV29-1 to TRBJ2-3; D remains ambiguous. Germline values: CDR1 SQVTM, CDR2 ANQGSEA. The CDR3 covers 11 residues. V shed 5 bases and J shed 6 bases, with 9 bases lying between them. The chain's CDR3 is CSVFRLDTQYF. As DNA, the CDR3 is TGCAGCGTTTTTAGGCTGGATACGCAGTATTTT.

The CDR3 DNA follows: TGCGCCAGCAGCAGGGACCTCCTAGATACGCAGTATTTT. Its translation: CASSRDLLDTQYF. V gene TRBV5-1 combines with J gene TRBJ2-3; D tentatively reads TRBD1 or TRBD2 (5 bases each). Trimming removed 4 bases from V and 5 bases from J, with 11 bases in between. This CDR3 is built from 13 residues. Germline V gives CDR1 SGHRS, CDR2 YFSETQ.

The rearrangement uses TRBV25-1 and TRBJ2-3; 10 bases are a match to TRBD2. Germline V CDR1 and CDR2: MGHDK, SYGVNS. The ends lost 6 bases at V and 6 bases at J; junction bases unmatched: 9. The CDR3 has 15 residues. DNA of the CDR3: TGTGCCAGCAGGGTTAGCGGGGGGCCAGTTGATACGCAGTATTTT. Translation: CASRVSGGPVDTQYF.

The J gene is TRBJ2-3, the V gene TRBV12-3 or TRBV12-4, with 7 bases fitting TRBD2. V lost 4 bases to trimming and J lost 4 bases; unmatched junction nucleotides: 8. The CDR3 totals 15 residues. CDR3 residues: CASSWEGRVADTQYF. In nucleotides, the CDR3 is TGTGCCAGCAGTTGGGAGGGCCGGGTGGCAGATACGCAGTATTTT.

The V gene is TRBV21-1, the J gene TRBJ1-4. TRBV21-1 is marked as a pseudogene. The CDR3 runs 16 residues. CDR3 in amino acids: CASSTATASFNEKLFF. CDR3 in DNA: TGTGCCAGCAGCACGGCTACGGCAAGCTTTAATGAAAAACTGTTTTTT.

The chain carries TRBV6-1 and TRBJ1-1; D uncertain. V lost 6 bases to trimming and J lost 2 bases, with 13 bases between them. This CDR3 contains 14 residues. The germline V gene encodes CDR1 MNHNS and CDR2 SASEGT. CDR3 nucleotides: TGTGCCAGCAGAGCCGGCAACTCCAACACTGAAGCTTTCTTT. Its translation: CASRAGNSNTEAFF.

This clonotype was seen a few times. This chain joins TRBV24-1 and TRBJ2-3; tentative D call: TRBD2 (6 bases). V lost 4 bases and J 2 bases, leaving 9 bases between the germline ends. Germline V lookup: CDR1 KGHDR, CDR2 SFDVKD. The CDR3 has 14 residues. Here the CDR3 DNA reads TGTGCCACCAGTGACGGGGGAATCACAGATACGCAGTATTTT. Translated, it gives CATSDGGITDTQYF.

V and J are TRBV29-1 and TRBJ2-7; 9 bases are shared with TRBD2. The CDR3 has 14 residues. V dropped 4 bases and J dropped 7; count of bases not matched to a gene: 11. CDR1 and CDR2 from the germline V gene are SQVTM and ANQGSEA. DNA of the CDR3: TGCAGCGTTGCAGTAGCGGGGGACCTGGGGGAGCAGTACTTC. Protein product: CSVAVAGDLGEQYF.

This clonotype was seen repeatedly, ten times or more. The chain joins TRBV15 to TRBJ2-1; the match to TRBD2 covers 9 bases. This CDR3 spans 16 amino acids. The germline V gene has CDR1 LNHNV and CDR2 YYDKDF (reference sequence). V was pared by 0 bases and J by 7 bases, with 7 bases of the junction left unmatched. The CDR3 sequence is CATSRDWASGANEQFF. The CDR3 nucleotides are TGTGCCACCAGCAGAGATTGGGCTAGCGGGGCAAATGAGCAGTTCTTC.

This clonotype has only a few counts. The chain employs TRBV30 and TRBJ1-1; 7 bases are shared with TRBD1. The germline gives CDR1 GTSNPN, CDR2 SVGIG (reference sequence). V lost 3 bases and J lost 8; bases outside the gene matches: 3. The CDR3 totals 11 residues. This CDR3 reads CAWRGGTEAFF. CDR3 DNA: TGTGCCTGGAGAGGGGGCACCGAAGCTTTCTTT.